These 27 T cell receptor beta chains came from one sample sequenced in a study of blood T cells in healthy people across ages. Primers used in a second PCR of roughly 6 to 11 cycles were a sample-barcoded 5' primer and a J-beta primer mix. Via MiXCR, TCRdb re-called the 5' RACE reads, giving one row per CDR3 protein. The sample has some 790,000 distinct CDR3 sequences; about 28% are singletons. The specimen was blood. The origin of the receptors is a woman at least 80 years old in good health.

The genes are TRBV7-2 and TRBJ2-1; D is unresolved. This CDR3 is built from 15 residues. The V and J ends lost 5 bases and 9 bases respectively, with 20 bases between them. Germline loops: CDR1 SGHTA, CDR2 FQGNSA. CDR3: CASSPVAHLGGEQFF. Written as DNA, the CDR3 is TGTGCCAGCAGCCCCGTAGCTCATTTGGGTGGTGAGCAGTTCTTC.

For this clonotype: A much larger clone differs by one base, so this may be a read error. CDR3 DNA: TGTGCCAGCAGTCGGGCCCGGGACAGATTACAAGAGACCCAGTACTTC. Its protein is CASSRARDRLQETQYF. The rearrangement links TRBV6-1 to TRBJ2-5; TRBD1 aligns across 7 bases. The germline V gene has CDR1 MNHNS and CDR2 SASEGT. The J segment lost 2 bases and the V segment lost 5 bases, leaving 11 bases of the junction unmatched. The CDR3 has 16 residues.

At least ten counts were recorded for this clonotype. J is TRBJ2-7 and V is TRBV11-2; D possibly matches TRBD1 or TRBD2 (5 bases each). Germline V gene lookup returns CDR1 SGHAT and CDR2 FQNNGV. V lost 1 base to trimming and J lost 3 bases, with 10 bases between them. The CDR3 has 14 amino acids. CDR3 residues: CASSLGGVVYEQYF. The CDR3 coding sequence is TGTGCCAGCAGCTTAGGAGGGGTTGTCTACGAGCAGTACTTC.

This clonotype was detected ten times or more. This chain uses TRBV30 with TRBJ2-5; TRBD1 is a possible D gene (6 bases). The CDR3 runs to 13 residues. Germline-derived CDR1 and CDR2 are GTSNPN and SVGIG (reference sequence). V was pared by 5 bases and J by 6 bases, with 16 bases between. For the CDR3, the DNA is TGTGCCTGGCGGACAGTGGCCTCGAAGACCCAGTACTTC. Its protein is CAWRTVASKTQYF.

The table lists this clonotype with many counts. The rearrangement joins TRBV6-2 or TRBV6-3 to TRBJ2-1, with D unresolved. Germline CDR1 reads MNHEY; CDR2 reads SVGEGT. The CDR3 contains 12 residues. V lost 2 bases and J 9 bases, leaving 8 bases between the germline ends. This chain's CDR3 is CASSYGAREQFF. The DNA of the CDR3 is TGTGCCAGCAGTTACGGAGCTCGTGAGCAGTTCTTC.

This clonotype appeared many times. The chain joins TRBV14 to TRBJ2-3, with TRBD1 identical over 8 bases. In germline, CDR1 is SGHDN, CDR2 FVKESK. The V gene end was trimmed by 4 bases and the J gene end by 0 bases; junction bases not matched to a gene: 3. The CDR3 is 15 residues long. CDR3 loop: CASSRTGSSTDTQYF. The DNA of the CDR3 is TGTGCCAGCAGCCGGACAGGGTCTAGCACAGATACGCAGTATTTT. Full variable domain (outside the CDR3, taken from reference TRBV14 and TRBJ2-3): EAGVTQFPSHSVIEKGQTVTLRCDPISGHDNLYWYRRVMGKEIKFLLHFVKESKQDESGMPNNRFLAERTGGTYSTLKVQPAELEDSGVYFCASSRTGSSTDTQYFGPGTRLTVL.

This sequence joins TRBV5-1 and TRBJ2-2; possibly TRBD1 or TRBD2 for D (5 bases each). Trimming took off 0 bases at V and 3 bases at J, with 12 bases between the two ends. The CDR3 has 16 residues. CDR1 SGHRS and CDR2 YFSETQ come from the germline V gene. The CDR3 here is CASSLDRGLYTGELFF. CDR3 DNA: TGCGCCAGCAGCTTGGATCGGGGCTTGTACACCGGGGAGCTGTTTTTT.

At least ten counts were recorded for this clonotype. The CDR3 sequence is CASSQDIHTEAFF. The CDR3 DNA is TGCGCCAGCAGCCAGGACATTCACACTGAAGCTTTCTTT. V and J are TRBV4-3 and TRBJ1-1; weak D call: TRBD1 (5 bases). CDR3 length equals 13 residues. Germline-derived CDR1 and CDR2 are LGHNA and YSLEER. The V gene lost 3 bases and the J gene lost 3 bases, with 8 bases spanning the gap.

The rearrangement joins TRBV6-1 to TRBJ1-1, with a weak D call TRBD1 (5 bases). This CDR3 spans 19 amino acids. Germline V lookup: CDR1 MNHNS, CDR2 SASEGT. V lost 8 bases, J lost 1 base, and 29 bases lay in between. CDR3 protein: CASDPHSTAVRGSNTEAFF. The CDR3 DNA sequence: TGTGCCAGCGACCCGCACTCCACGGCAGTCCGGGGGTCGAACACTGAAGCTTTCTTT.

This clonotype came up many times. The CDR3 DNA reads as TGTGCCAGCAGCGGCAGAACAGGGGGCGTATCTTATGGCTACACCTTC. It encodes CASSGRTGGVSYGYTF. This chain joins TRBV6-6 and TRBJ1-2, with 9 bases aligning to TRBD1. From germline, CDR1 is MNHNY and CDR2 SVGAGI (reference sequence). The CDR3 extends over 16 amino acids. With V trimmed by 6 bases and J by 5 bases, 13 bases remained unmatched.

This clonotype has a count of ten or more. This chain joins TRBV9 and TRBJ2-3, with 8 bases lining up with TRBD1. Germline loops: CDR1 SGDLS, CDR2 YYNGEE. This CDR3 has 14 amino acids. V lost 3 bases to trimming and J lost 3 bases; unmatched junction nucleotides: 3. DNA for the CDR3: TGTGCCAGCAGCGCTCGACAGGGGACAGATACGCAGTATTTT. As protein: CASSARQGTDTQYF.

This clonotype was observed at least ten times. This chain connects TRBV6-2 or TRBV6-3 to TRBJ2-1; D uncertain. The CDR3 is 15 amino acids. V was trimmed by 2 bases and J by 1 base, leaving 9 bases between them. Looked up from germline, CDR1 is MNHEY and CDR2 is SVGEGT. Here the CDR3 reads CASSYTKGSYNEQFF. The CDR3 DNA reads as TGTGCCAGCAGTTACACGAAGGGTTCCTACAATGAGCAGTTCTTC.

This clonotype was detected only once. This may be a read error: a much more frequent sequence differs by one nucleotide. V usage is TRBV12-3 or TRBV12-4 and J usage is TRBJ1-4; D unclear. This CDR3 region has 14 residues. The germline V and J ends were trimmed by 9 bases and 7 bases, with 18 bases remaining between them. CDR3 DNA: TGTGCCAGTCCCCCCATCCAAGGAGGTGAAAAACTGTTTTTT. Translating gives CASPPIQGGEKLFF.

There are a few counts of this clonotype. The rearrangement uses TRBV28 and TRBJ1-1; unclear D gene. The germline CDR1 and CDR2 sequences are MDHEN and SYDVKM. Between the trimmed V and J ends, which lost 6 bases and 2 bases, there was a span of 19 bases. The CDR3 length is 16 residues. The DNA for the CDR3 is TGTGCCAGCAGCTCCCAAAGGACGGGAACAAACACTGAAGCTTTCTTT. Protein product: CASSSQRTGTNTEAFF.

The sample holds many counts of this clonotype. The gene calls are TRBV6-1 and TRBJ2-1; D unclear. Between the trimmed V and J ends, which lost 5 bases and 5 bases, there was a span of 10 bases. The germline gives CDR1 MNHNS, CDR2 SASEGT. CDR3 length: 13 residues. CDR3 bases: TGTGCCAGCAGTAGGAACAGCAACAATGAGCAGTTCTTC. It translates to CASSRNSNNEQFF.

V is TRBV12-3 or TRBV12-4 and J is TRBJ2-7, with 14 bases fitting TRBD2. V shed 5 bases, J shed 5 bases, and the junction held 8 bases outside the gene matches. The CDR3 has 16 amino acids. This chain's CDR3 is CASSPQGLAGVHEQYF. The CDR3, as DNA: TGTGCCAGCAGTCCCCAGGGACTAGCGGGAGTTCACGAGCAGTACTTC.

This clonotype has a count of ten or more. The chain recombines TRBV7-9 with TRBJ2-1; TRBD2 is a possible D gene (5 bases). The germline V gene encodes CDR1 SEHNR and CDR2 FQNEAQ (reference sequence). CDR3 length equals 15 residues. V lost 5 bases and J lost 7, with 18 bases in between. This CDR3 is CASSPRGLRANEQFF. The CDR3 nucleotides are TGTGCCAGCAGCCCCAGAGGACTGAGGGCGAATGAGCAGTTCTTC.

This clonotype was counted at least ten times. The rearrangement joins TRBV27 to TRBJ2-3, with D perhaps given as TRBD1 or TRBD2 (5 bases each). This CDR3 contains 15 residues. Between the trimmed V and J ends, which lost 5 bases and 3 bases, there was a span of 15 bases. Germline loops: CDR1 MNHEY, CDR2 SMNVEV (reference sequence). The DNA for the CDR3 is TGTGCCAGCAGTCGGGACCTCCCGCGGACAGATACGCAGTATTTT. Protein product: CASSRDLPRTDTQYF.

The V and J genes are TRBV20-1 and TRBJ1-2; weak D call: TRBD1 (5 bases). Trimming left V 2 bases short and J 4 bases short, with 17 bases between. The CDR3 sequence is 15 residues long. CDR1 is DFQATT, CDR2 SNEGSKA, per germline (reference sequence). CDR3: CSARTETVGSYGYTF. The CDR3 DNA reads TGCAGTGCTAGAACTGAGACAGTCGGGTCCTATGGCTACACCTTC.

This clonotype has a count of ten or more. J is TRBJ2-7 and V is TRBV11-2, with D maybe TRBD1 (5 bases). The CDR3 is 16 residues long. Between the trimmed V and J ends, which lost 0 bases and 7 bases, there was a span of 19 bases. Per germline, CDR1 SGHAT and CDR2 FQNNGV. CDR3 region: CASSLDLGQGWVEQYF. The CDR3, as DNA: TGTGCCAGCAGCTTAGATCTAGGTCAGGGATGGGTGGAGCAGTACTTC. The full variable domain, its missing parts supplied by reference TRBV11-2 and TRBJ2-7, is EAGVAQSPRYKIIEKRQSVAFWCNPISGHATLYWYQQILGQGPKLLIQFQNNGVVDDSQLPKDRFSAERLKGVDSTLKIQPAKLEDSAVYLCASSLDLGQGWVEQYFGPGTRLTVT.

Concerning this clonotype: A junction boundary mismatches the germline segment, possibly from a read error. The chain employs TRBV7-2 and TRBJ1-2, with D possibly matching TRBD1 (5 bases). CDR3 size: 13 residues. Germline CDR1 and CDR2: SGHTA and FQGNSA. CDR3 sequence (DNA): TGTGCCAGCAGCTTTGGGGCTAACTATGGCTGCACCTTC. Protein product: CASSFGANYGCTF.

The chain is built from TRBV20-1 and TRBJ2-5; 11 bases agree with TRBD2. The ends lost 5 bases at V and 11 bases at J; junction bases unmatched: 28. CDR3 length equals 19 residues. CDR1 and CDR2 from the germline V gene are DFQATT and SNEGSKA (reference sequence). CDR3 region: CSAGQGLAAFLLTYNEQYF. The CDR3 nucleotides read TGCAGTGCTGGACAGGGACTAGCGGCCTTCCTCCTCACCTACAATGAGCAGTACTTC.

Concerning this clonotype itself: With a much larger clone just one base away, this may be a read error. The chain carries TRBV6-2 or TRBV6-3 and TRBJ2-4, with D possibly TRBD1 on 6 matching bases. The J call could be wrong; TRBJ2-7 is a better fit for the DNA end. Germline V CDR1 and CDR2: MNHEY, SVGEGT. The CDR3 is 13 amino acids. CDR3 in amino acids: CASRKQGTYEQYF. The CDR3 DNA reads as TGTGCCAGCAGGAAACAGGGTACCTACGAGCAGTACTTC.

This clonotype turned up a few times. The V gene is TRBV19, the J gene TRBJ1-2; 7 nucleotides match TRBD1. Germline CDR1 is LNHDA and CDR2 is SQIVND (reference sequence). V was clipped by 6 bases and J by 4 bases; unmatched bases: 23. The CDR3 has 19 residues. The CDR3 loop is CASSTTSYTGGGRLYGYTF. Here the CDR3 DNA reads TGTGCCAGTAGCACCACCAGCTACACAGGAGGGGGCAGGCTCTATGGCTACACCTTC.

Many counts were recorded for this clonotype. The chain recombines TRBV12-5 with TRBJ2-5; TRBD2 agrees at 8 bases. Germline V gene sequence: CDR1 LGHNT, CDR2 FRNRAP. The CDR3 length is 13 residues. Trimming removed 5 bases from V and 5 bases from J; junction bases left unmatched: 4. The CDR3 DNA reads TGTGCTAGTGGTCCGACGGGGGGGGAGACCCAGTACTTC. Amino acid sequence: CASGPTGGETQYF.

This clonotype was observed many times. The chain carries TRBV15 and TRBJ2-7, with D unclear. The CDR3 extends over 13 amino acids. CDR1 and CDR2 (germline): LNHNV, YYDKDF (reference sequence). V lost 0 bases, J lost 5 bases, and 8 bases lay in between. The DNA for the CDR3 is TGTGCCACCAGCAGAGATCGGGTCAACGAGCAGTACTTC. It specifies CATSRDRVNEQYF.

This clonotype occurred many times. The chain carries TRBV15 and TRBJ2-5, with 8 bases lining up with TRBD2. The length of the CDR3 is 17 residues. V gave up 1 base and J gave up 0 bases; unmatched junction bases: 7. Germline CDR1 is LNHNV and CDR2 is YYDKDF (reference sequence). The CDR3 loop is CATSRGASGGHQETQYF. In DNA, the CDR3 is TGTGCCACCAGCAGAGGCGCGAGCGGGGGACACCAAGAGACCCAGTACTTC.